These 14 T cell receptor beta chains were all obtained from the same sample, sequenced in a study of tumor-infiltrating lymphocytes in primary liver carcinoma. Taking about 19-32 mg of unsorted bulk tissue, the authors co-extracted RNA and DNA. cDNA specific to TCR beta was made from roughly 500 ng of total RNA, with a constant-region primer employed for priming. Libraries of TCR beta came from three nested multiplex PCR rounds with slightly modified ARM-PCR. TRBV1-TRBV30 forward and Cbeta reverse primers drove the first two roughly 10-cycle rounds. TCRdb reanalysed the multiplex PCR reads using MiXCR and keeps one entry per CDR3 protein. The sample yields fewer than 250,000 distinct CDR3 sequences, over 80% seen once. What was sequenced was tumor tissue from primary liver carcinoma. These receptors all stem from a man aged 40-55 years with primary liver carcinoma and hepatitis B virus infection.

As to this clonotype: This CDR3 fails to terminate in the conserved phenylalanine or tryptophan, so it likely reflects a read error. The chain joins TRBV11-1 to TRBJ2-1; D may be TRBD1 or TRBD2 (5 bases each). The CDR3 length is 16 residues. Germline values: CDR1 SGHAT, CDR2 FQDESV (reference sequence). The CDR3 DNA reads as TGTGCCAACAGCTTACGGGGCAGGGCCTCCGACAATGAGCAGTTCATC. This sequence encodes CANSLRGRASDNEQFI.

Remarks on this clonotype: The junction departs from the called germline gene at one end, perhaps through a read error. The chain uses TRBV6-1 and TRBJ1-1; D is unclear. Germline loops: CDR1 MNHNS, CDR2 SASEGT. The CDR3 is 13 residues long. CDR3 loop: CASSDIMKTEDFF. The CDR3 DNA sequence: TGTGCCAGCAGTGACATTATGAAAACTGAAGATTTCTTT.

V is TRBV6-2 or TRBV6-3 and J is TRBJ2-1; TRBD2 matches 7 bases. CDR1 MNHEY and CDR2 SVGEGT come from the germline V gene. The CDR3 is 14 residues long. Losses at the gene ends were 7 bases for V and 9 bases for J; bases not matched to a gene: 12. In DNA form, the CDR3 reads TGTGCCAGCACCCTAGAGGGAGGGCCTAGTGAGCAGTTCTTC. It encodes CASTLEGGPSEQFF.

This clonotype has a handful of counts. A read error may explain this, as a much larger clone is one base away. Lacking the conserved final phenylalanine or tryptophan, this CDR3 likely reflects a read error. V gene TRBV6-5 combines with J gene TRBJ2-7, with 11 positions matching TRBD2. This CDR3 spans 15 amino acids. The germline gives CDR1 MNHEY, CDR2 SVGAGI. V lost 4 bases to trimming and J lost 4 bases; unmatched junction nucleotides: 6. CDR3 in amino acids: CASSSPGTSGYEQYL. The CDR3 region has the DNA TGTGCCAGCAGTTCCCCCGGGACTAGCGGATACGAGCAGTACTTA.

The rearrangement links TRBV5-4 to TRBJ2-5; 7 nucleotides align to TRBD1. With 7 bases clipped from V and 5 bases from J, the junction kept 11 bases outside the gene matches. The CDR3 length is 14 residues. CDR1 is SGHNT, CDR2 YYREEE, per germline (reference sequence). CDR3 protein: CASGLVGGGETQYF. DNA of the CDR3: TGTGCCAGCGGATTGGTAGGGGGCGGTGAGACCCAGTACTTC.

The V call is TRBV6-6, the J call TRBJ1-5; no definite D call. The CDR3 covers 17 residues. Germline loops: CDR1 MNHNY, CDR2 SVGAGI (reference sequence). Deletions cut 10 bases from V and 3 bases from J, with 25 bases between. The CDR3 sequence: CANSPHVDDRFNQPQHF. For the CDR3, the DNA is TGTGCCAACAGCCCCCACGTGGACGATCGCTTCAATCAGCCCCAGCATTTT.

As regards this clonotype: Lacking the conserved final phenylalanine or tryptophan, this CDR3 likely reflects a read error. V gene TRBV29-1 combines with J gene TRBJ1-5, with TRBD1 as a possible D gene (6 bases). CDR1 is SQVTM and CDR2 is ANQGSEA in the germline V gene. V lost 4 bases and J 5 bases, leaving 12 bases between the germline ends. This CDR3 has 13 residues. In nucleotides, the CDR3 is TGCAGCGTTGTCGGACAGACCTATCAGCCCCAGCATTCT. Translation gives CSVVGQTYQPQHS.

As for this clonotype: The missing conserved phenylalanine or tryptophan at the end of this CDR3 makes a read error likely. The V gene is TRBV4-2, the J gene TRBJ2-5; 12 bases agree with TRBD2. The CDR3 covers 18 residues. Germline CDR1 reads LGHNA; CDR2 reads YNFKEQ. The CDR3 DNA sequence: TGTCCCAGCAGCCTAACGACTAGCGGGAGAGCCGGCTCGGAGACCCAGTACCTC. This translates into CPSSLTTSGRAGSETQYL.

As concerns this clonotype: One end of the junction varies from germline; a read error may be responsible. The chain joins TRBV6-1 to TRBJ1-2, with 8 bases aligning to TRBD1. The CDR3 is 14 amino acids. CDR1 and CDR2 (germline): MNHNS, SASEGT. The CDR3 bases are TGTGGCAGCAGTGCAGGGGGCGCCAACTATGGCTACACCTTC. This translates into CGSSAGGANYGYTF.

This clonotype was seen once. The junction differs from germline at one of its ends, possibly a read error. The chain carries TRBV11-2 and TRBJ2-1; tentatively, D is TRBD2 (6 bases). Germline assignment: CDR1 SGHAT and CDR2 FQNNGV. CDR3 length equals 14 residues. DNA of the CDR3: TGTGCCAGCAGCCCTGGGGCGGGGACCAATAAGCAGTTCTTC. Translating it yields CASSPGAGTNKQFF.

Comments on this clonotype: A junction end diverges from the germline sequence, so it may reflect a read error. The chain uses TRBV11-1 and TRBJ2-4; 13 bases align to TRBD2. The CDR3 sequence is 17 residues long. CDR1 is SGHAT and CDR2 is FQDESV in the germline V gene (reference sequence). The CDR3 loop is CTSNFPGTSGTKNIQYF. The DNA of the CDR3 is TGTACCAGCAATTTCCCCGGGACTAGCGGGACCAAAAACATTCAGTACTTC.

On this clonotype itself: The conserved closing phenylalanine or tryptophan is absent in this CDR3, likely reflecting a read error. The chain is built from TRBV10-1 and TRBJ1-1; TRBD1 is a possible D gene (5 bases). The V gene lost 11 bases and the J gene lost 2 bases, with 15 bases spanning the gap. CDR3 length: 13 residues. The germline gives CDR1 WNHNN, CDR2 SYGVQD (reference sequence). The CDR3 loop is CARTDNFNTEAFY. The CDR3 nucleotides are TGCGCCCGTACGGACAATTTCAACACTGAAGCTTTCTAT.

Concerning this clonotype: A much larger clone differs from this one at a single base, so this may be a read error. The J gene is TRBJ2-3, the V gene TRBV7-8; D is ambiguous. Trimming took 5 bases from V and 3 from J, leaving 9 bases between them. The germline V gene has CDR1 SGHVS and CDR2 FQNEAQ. The CDR3 length is 13 residues. This chain's CDR3 is CASSTQWTDTQYF. The CDR3 bases are TGTGCCAGCAGCACCCAATGGACAGATACGCAGTATTTT. The full variable domain, with the rest looked up from reference TRBV7-8 and TRBJ2-3, is GAGVSQSPRYKVAKRGQDVALRCDPISGHVSLFWYQQALGQGPEFLTYFQNEAQLDKSGLPSDRFFAERPEGSVSTLKIQRTQQEDSAVYLCASSTQWTDTQYFGPGTRLTVL.

For this clonotype: This sequence may be a read error, since a much larger clone differs from it by one base. The rearrangement joins TRBV18 to TRBJ2-3; D not resolved. CDR1 is KGHSH, CDR2 LQKENI, per germline. The CDR3 is 11 amino acids. The CDR3 bases are TGTGCCAGCTCACCCACAGATACGCAGTTTTTT. As protein: CASSPTDTQFF.